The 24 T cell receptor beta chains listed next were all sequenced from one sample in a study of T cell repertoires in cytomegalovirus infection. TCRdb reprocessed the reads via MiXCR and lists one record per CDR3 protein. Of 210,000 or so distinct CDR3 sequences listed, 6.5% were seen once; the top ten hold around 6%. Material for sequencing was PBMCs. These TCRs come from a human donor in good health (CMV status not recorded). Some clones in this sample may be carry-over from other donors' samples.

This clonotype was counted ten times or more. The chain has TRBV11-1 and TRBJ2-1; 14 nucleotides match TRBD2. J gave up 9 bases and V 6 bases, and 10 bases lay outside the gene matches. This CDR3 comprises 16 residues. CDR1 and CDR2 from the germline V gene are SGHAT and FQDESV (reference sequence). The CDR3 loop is CASSTPTSGGAGEQFF. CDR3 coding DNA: TGTGCCAGCAGTACACCGACTAGCGGGGGGGCCGGTGAGCAGTTCTTC.

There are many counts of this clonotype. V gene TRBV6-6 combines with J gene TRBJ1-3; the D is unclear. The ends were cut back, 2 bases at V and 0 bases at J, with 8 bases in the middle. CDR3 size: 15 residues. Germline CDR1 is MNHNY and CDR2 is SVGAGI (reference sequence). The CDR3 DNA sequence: TGTGCCAGCAGTTACGAAGGGATCTCTGGAAACACCATATATTTT. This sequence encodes CASSYEGISGNTIYF.

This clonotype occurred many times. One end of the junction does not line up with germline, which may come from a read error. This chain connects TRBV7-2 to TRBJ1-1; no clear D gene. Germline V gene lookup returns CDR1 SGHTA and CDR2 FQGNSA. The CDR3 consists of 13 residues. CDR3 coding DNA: TGTGCCAGCAGCCCGACCACCGGGCCTGACGCTTTCTTT. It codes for CASSPTTGPDAFF.

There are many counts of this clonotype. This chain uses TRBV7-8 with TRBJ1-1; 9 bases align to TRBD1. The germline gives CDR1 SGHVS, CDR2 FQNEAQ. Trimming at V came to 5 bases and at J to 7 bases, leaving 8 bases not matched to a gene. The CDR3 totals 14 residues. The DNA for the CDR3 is TGTGCCAGCAGCCAGTGGGACAGGGCTGGTGAAGCTTTCTTT. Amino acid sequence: CASSQWDRAGEAFF.

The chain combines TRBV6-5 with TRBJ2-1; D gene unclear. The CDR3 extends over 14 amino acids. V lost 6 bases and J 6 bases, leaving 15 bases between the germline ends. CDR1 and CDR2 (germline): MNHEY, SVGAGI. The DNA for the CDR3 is TGTGCCAGCAGGCTTCTAGAAAACCGCAATGAGCAGTTCTTC. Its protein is CASRLLENRNEQFF.

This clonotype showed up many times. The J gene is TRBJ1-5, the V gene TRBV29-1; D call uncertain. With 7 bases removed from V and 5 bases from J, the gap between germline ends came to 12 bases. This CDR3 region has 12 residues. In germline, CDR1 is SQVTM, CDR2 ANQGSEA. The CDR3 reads CSAGTVDQPQHF. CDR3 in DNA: TGCAGCGCCGGAACGGTAGATCAGCCCCAGCATTTT.

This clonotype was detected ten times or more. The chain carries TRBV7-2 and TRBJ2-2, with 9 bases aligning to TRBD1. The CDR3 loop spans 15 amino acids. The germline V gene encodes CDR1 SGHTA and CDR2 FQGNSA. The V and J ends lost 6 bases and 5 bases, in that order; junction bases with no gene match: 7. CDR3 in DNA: TGTGCCAGCAGTCGGGACAGGGCGGTAACCGGGGAGCTGTTTTTT. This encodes CASSRDRAVTGELFF.

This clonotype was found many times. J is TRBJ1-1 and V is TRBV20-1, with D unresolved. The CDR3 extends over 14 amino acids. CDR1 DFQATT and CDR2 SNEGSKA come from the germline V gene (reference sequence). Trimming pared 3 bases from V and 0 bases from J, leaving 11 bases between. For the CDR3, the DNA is TGCAGTGCTAGCCGGGTCGGGTTGAACACTGAAGCTTTCTTT. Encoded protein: CSASRVGLNTEAFF.

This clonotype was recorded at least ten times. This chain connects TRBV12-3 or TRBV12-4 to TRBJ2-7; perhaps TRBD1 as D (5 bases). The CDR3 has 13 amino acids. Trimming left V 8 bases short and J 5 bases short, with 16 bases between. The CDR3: CASGQGKQDEQYF. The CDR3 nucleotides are TGTGCCAGCGGCCAGGGTAAACAGGACGAGCAGTACTTC.

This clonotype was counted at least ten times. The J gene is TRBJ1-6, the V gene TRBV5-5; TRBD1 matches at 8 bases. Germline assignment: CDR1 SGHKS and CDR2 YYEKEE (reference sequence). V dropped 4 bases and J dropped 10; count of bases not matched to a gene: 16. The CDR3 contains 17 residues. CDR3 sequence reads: CASSRLGQGREGSPLHF. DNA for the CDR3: TGTGCCAGCAGCCGTTTAGGACAGGGACGTGAGGGATCACCCCTCCACTTT.

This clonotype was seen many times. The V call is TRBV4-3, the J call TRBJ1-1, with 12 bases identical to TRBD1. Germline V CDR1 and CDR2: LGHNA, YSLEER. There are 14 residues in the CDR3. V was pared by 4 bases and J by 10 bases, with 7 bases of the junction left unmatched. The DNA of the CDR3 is TGCGCCAGCAGCCTCACCGGGACAGGGGGCCGAGCTTTCTTT. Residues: CASSLTGTGGRAFF.

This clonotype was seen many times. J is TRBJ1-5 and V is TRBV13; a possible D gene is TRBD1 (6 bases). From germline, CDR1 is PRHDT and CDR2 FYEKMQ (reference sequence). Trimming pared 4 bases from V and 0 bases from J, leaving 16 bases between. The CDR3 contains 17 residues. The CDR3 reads CASSSRTDKHSNQPQHF. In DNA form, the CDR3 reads TGTGCCAGCAGCTCCCGGACAGATAAACATAGCAATCAGCCCCAGCATTTT.

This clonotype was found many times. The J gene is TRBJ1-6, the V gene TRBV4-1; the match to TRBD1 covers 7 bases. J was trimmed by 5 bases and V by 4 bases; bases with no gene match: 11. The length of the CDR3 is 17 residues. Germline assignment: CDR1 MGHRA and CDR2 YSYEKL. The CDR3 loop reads CASSRTTGEGNNSPLHF. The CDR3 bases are TGCGCCAGCAGCCGAACTACAGGGGAAGGTAATAATTCACCCCTCCACTTT.

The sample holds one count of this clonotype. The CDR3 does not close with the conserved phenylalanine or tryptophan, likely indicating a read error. The CDR3 nucleotides are TGCGCCAGCAGCCCAGCGAACACTGAAGCTTTCCTT. Protein: CASSPANTEAFL. This chain connects TRBV5-1 to TRBJ1-1; D not resolved. The V end lost 4 bases, the J end lost 1 base, and 5 bases lay between the germline ends. CDR1 and CDR2 from the germline V gene are SGHRS and YFSETQ. The CDR3 length is 12 residues.

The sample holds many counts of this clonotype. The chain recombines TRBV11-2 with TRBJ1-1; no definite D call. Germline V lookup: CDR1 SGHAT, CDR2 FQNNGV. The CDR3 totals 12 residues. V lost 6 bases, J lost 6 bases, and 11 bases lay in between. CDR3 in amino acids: CASSFLGAEAFF. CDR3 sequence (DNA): TGTGCCAGCAGTTTCCTTGGGGCTGAAGCTTTCTTT.

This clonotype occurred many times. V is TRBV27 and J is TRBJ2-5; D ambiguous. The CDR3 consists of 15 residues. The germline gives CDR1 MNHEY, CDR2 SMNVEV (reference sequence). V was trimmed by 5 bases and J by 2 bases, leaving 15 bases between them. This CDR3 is CASSPRPRLQETQYF. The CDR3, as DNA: TGTGCCAGCAGTCCCCGCCCCAGACTTCAAGAGACCCAGTACTTC.

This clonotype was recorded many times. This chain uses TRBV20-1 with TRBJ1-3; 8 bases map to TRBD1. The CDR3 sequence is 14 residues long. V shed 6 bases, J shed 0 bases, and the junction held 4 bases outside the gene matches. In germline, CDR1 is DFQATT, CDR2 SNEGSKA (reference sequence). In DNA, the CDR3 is TGCAGTGCGCCCGACAGGGGCTCTGGAAACACCATATATTTT. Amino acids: CSAPDRGSGNTIYF.

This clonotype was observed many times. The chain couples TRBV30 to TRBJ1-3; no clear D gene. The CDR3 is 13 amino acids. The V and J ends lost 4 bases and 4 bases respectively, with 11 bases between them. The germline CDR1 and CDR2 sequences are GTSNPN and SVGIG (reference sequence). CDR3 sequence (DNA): TGTGCCTGGAACCCGGCGCTGGGAAACACCATATATTTT. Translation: CAWNPALGNTIYF.

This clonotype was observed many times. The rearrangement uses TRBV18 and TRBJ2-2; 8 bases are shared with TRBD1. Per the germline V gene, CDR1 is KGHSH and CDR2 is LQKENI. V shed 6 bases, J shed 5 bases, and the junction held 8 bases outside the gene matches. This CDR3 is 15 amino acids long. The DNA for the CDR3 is TGTGCCAGCTCGCCCGGGACAGGCACTACCGGGGAGCTGTTTTTT. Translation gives CASSPGTGTTGELFF.

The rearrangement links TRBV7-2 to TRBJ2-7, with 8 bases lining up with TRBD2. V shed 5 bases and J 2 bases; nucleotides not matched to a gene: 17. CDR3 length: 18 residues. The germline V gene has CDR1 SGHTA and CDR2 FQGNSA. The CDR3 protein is CASSPPPGRGAGTYEQYF. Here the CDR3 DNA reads TGTGCCAGCAGCCCACCGCCTGGGCGGGGGGCCGGCACCTACGAGCAGTACTTC.

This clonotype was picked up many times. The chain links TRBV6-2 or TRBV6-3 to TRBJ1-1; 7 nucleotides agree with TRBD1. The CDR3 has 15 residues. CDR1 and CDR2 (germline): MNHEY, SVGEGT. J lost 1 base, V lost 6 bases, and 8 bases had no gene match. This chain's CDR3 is CASRHSRQGNTEAFF. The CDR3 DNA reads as TGTGCCAGCAGGCACTCCCGACAGGGGAACACTGAAGCTTTCTTT.

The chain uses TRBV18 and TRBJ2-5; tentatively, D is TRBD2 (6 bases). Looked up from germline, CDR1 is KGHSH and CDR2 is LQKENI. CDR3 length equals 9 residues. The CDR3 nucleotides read TGTACCGGGGGAGAGACCCAGTACTTC. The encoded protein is CTGGETQYF.

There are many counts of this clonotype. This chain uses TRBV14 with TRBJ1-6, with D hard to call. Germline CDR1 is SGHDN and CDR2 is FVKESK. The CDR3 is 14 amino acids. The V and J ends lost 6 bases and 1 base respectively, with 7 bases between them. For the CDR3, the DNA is TGTGCCAGCAGTGCTGGGTCCTATAATTCACCCCTCCACTTT. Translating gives CASSAGSYNSPLHF.

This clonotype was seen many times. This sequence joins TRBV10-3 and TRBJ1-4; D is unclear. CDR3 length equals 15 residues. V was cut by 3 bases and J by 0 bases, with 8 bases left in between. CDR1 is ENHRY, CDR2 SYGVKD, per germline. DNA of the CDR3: TGTGCCATCAGTGAATCGAGAGCAACTAATGAAAAACTGTTTTTT. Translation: CAISESRATNEKLFF.